The rows below give T cell receptor beta chains drawn from one sample of a study of shared clonotypes between healthy human individuals. Sequencing was performed with immunoSEQ multiplex PCR; in TCRdb, only in-frame clones are kept and a portion is missing. The sample lists 1.5 million to 2.5 million clones, 85% to 95% occurring once. Sequencing used naive CD8+ T cells sorted from blood. The receptor set was obtained from a man aged 18 to 29 in good health. CDR3s include the opening cysteine and the closing phenylalanine or tryptophan. D genes are given only for firm matches. Only some rows state a clone size, as once, few, many or a class for expanded clones.

TRBD2	NA	TRBV4-2	TRBJ2-3	TGTGCCAGCAGCCAAGAGGAAGGAAGCGGGGGGGTGGGTACGCAGTATTTT	CASSQEEGSGGVGTQYF
NA	NA	TRBV10-2	TRBJ2-7	TGCGCCAGCAGCCCATCCTACGAGCAGTACTTC	CASSPSYEQYF
NA	NA	TRBV5-6	TRBJ1-1	TGTGCCAGCAGCTCGGACGGAGAGGGGGAAGACACTGAAGCTTTCTTT	CASSSDGEGEDTEAFF
NA	many	TRBV28	TRBJ2-7	TGTGCCAGCAGTACCGCCTACGAGCAGTACTTC	CASSTAYEQYF
TRBD2	NA	TRBV5-4	TRBJ2-4	TGTGCCAGCAGCTTGGGGGAGGGTGGAAACATTCAGTACTTC	CASSLGEGGNIQYF
TRBD1	once	TRBV28	TRBJ2-1	TGTGCCAGCAGTCCCCTCGACAGGGGGCTTTACAATGAGCAGTTCTTC	CASSPLDRGLYNEQFF
NA	NA	TRBV11-2	TRBJ2-3	TGTGCCAGCAGCTTGACTATTGGTCCGACAGATACGCAGTATTTT	CASSLTIGPTDTQYF
NA	NA	TRBV11-2	TRBJ2-2	TGTGCCAGCAGCCCCCTTACCGGGGAGCTGTTTTTT	CASSPLTGELFF
TRBD2	once	TRBV30	TRBJ2-3	TGTGCCTGGACCGTGGGGGGAGGGTCCACAGATACGCAGTATTTT	CAWTVGGGSTDTQYF
TRBD1	few	TRBV5-1	TRBJ1-5	TGCGCCAGCAGCCCGAAGACAGGGGATCAGCCCCAGCATTTT	CASSPKTGDQPQHF
TRBD2	NA	TRBV28	TRBJ2-3	TGTGCCAGCAGTTCCTCACTAGCGGGGGGGGCCACAGATACGCAGTATTTT	CASSSSLAGGATDTQYF
TRBD1	NA	TRBV7-6	TRBJ2-1	TGTGCCAGCAGCTTGGGACAGGGCCTGGTGAATGAGCAGTTCTTC	CASSLGQGLVNEQFF
TRBD2	NA	TRBV6-1	TRBJ2-5	TGTGCCAGCAGTGAAGGGATCGGGGGGTTCTCGACCCAGTACTTC	CASSEGIGGFSTQYF
NA	NA	TRBV6-5	TRBJ2-2	TGTGCCAGCAGTTACTCCGGTTCCGGGAGTGAGCTGTTTTTT	CASSYSGSGSELFF
TRBD2	NA	TRBV4-1	TRBJ2-1	TGCGCCACGGGACTAGCGGGGGGGTCTAATGAGCAGTTCTTC	CATGLAGGSNEQFF
NA	once	TRBV9	TRBJ2-7	TGTGCCAGCAGCGCGGGCCCGGAGCAGTACTTC	CASSAGPEQYF
NA	NA	TRBV2	TRBJ2-7	TGTGCCAGCAGTGAAATTAGCGAACACCCCTACGAGCAGTACTTC	CASSEISEHPYEQYF